Below, 31 T cell receptor beta chains from the same sample are listed, as sequenced in a study of glioma-infiltrating T cells after dendritic cell vaccination. Assay used: immunoSEQ multiplex PCR; TCRdb lists only in-frame clones, some missing. Among some 90,000 clones listed, approximately 78% were seen once. Regarding time point: after dendritic cell vaccination, including at tumor progression/relapse. Specimen: blood, collected after dendritic cell vaccination. The receptor set was obtained from a human donor with glioblastoma.

This clone was recorded only once. The V and J genes are TRBV19 and TRBJ1-2; 8 positions agree with TRBD1. CDR1 is LNHDA, CDR2 SQIVND, per germline (reference sequence). This CDR3 is 15 amino acids long. V lost 7 bases and J lost 5; bases outside the gene matches: 12. The CDR3 DNA follows: TGTGCCAGTACCAACCGCCAAACAGGGGGTTATGGCTACACCTTC. Protein: CASTNRQTGGYGYTF.

The chain uses TRBV29-1 and TRBJ2-5, with a possible D match to TRBD1 (6 bases). The CDR3 has 14 amino acids. The germline V and J ends were trimmed by 4 bases and 2 bases, with 14 bases remaining between them. CDR1 and CDR2 from the germline V gene are SQVTM and ANQGSEA. The CDR3 nucleotides are TGCAGCGTTGCGGCATTGACAGGTCAAGAGACCCAGTACTTC. As protein: CSVAALTGQETQYF.

Ten or more counts support this clone. The chain is built from TRBV6-4 and TRBJ2-3, with 9 nucleotides matching TRBD2. The length of the CDR3 is 16 residues. The germline CDR1 and CDR2 sequences are MRHNA and SNTAGT. V shed 2 bases and J 2 bases; nucleotides not matched to a gene: 5. CDR3: CASSDEAGGPTDTQYF. The CDR3 DNA sequence: TGTGCCAGCAGTGACGAGGCGGGAGGGCCCACAGATACGCAGTATTTT.

The V gene is TRBV5-1, the J gene TRBJ2-5; 13 nucleotides match TRBD2. The CDR3 sequence is 17 residues long. CDR1 and CDR2 (germline): SGHRS, YFSETQ. The trim removed 3 bases at V and 4 bases at J, leaving 9 bases unmatched. The CDR3 DNA follows: TGCGCCAGCAGCTCCGGACTAGCGGGAGTTAATTTAGAGACCCAGTACTTC. Protein sequence: CASSSGLAGVNLETQYF.

This chain uses TRBV7-3 with TRBJ2-5; 9 bases align to TRBD1. Germline V gene sequence: CDR1 SGHTA, CDR2 FQGTGA. CDR3 length: 13 amino acids. The J segment lost 5 bases and the V segment lost 5 bases, leaving 3 bases of the junction unmatched. In nucleotides, the CDR3 is TGTGCCAGCAGCCGGGACAGGGACGAGACCCAGTACTTC. It translates to CASSRDRDETQYF.

V is TRBV6-5 and J is TRBJ1-2; 7 positions match TRBD1. Unmatched junction bases numbered 14, after V lost 6 bases and J lost 7 bases. The germline gives CDR1 MNHEY, CDR2 SVGAGI. This CDR3 spans 15 amino acids. The CDR3 coding sequence is TGTGCCAGCAGCCGTGATCCCAAAGGGGGCAGTGGCTACACCTTC. This codes for CASSRDPKGGSGYTF.

The chain carries TRBV25-1 and TRBJ1-4, with D perhaps TRBD1 (6 bases). The ends were cut back, 3 bases at V and 8 bases at J, with 16 bases in the middle. Germline CDR1 is MGHDK and CDR2 is SYGVNS. This CDR3 comprises 15 residues. This CDR3 reads CASSDIQGLGEKLFF. The CDR3 DNA follows: TGTGCCAGCAGTGATATACAGGGCCTGGGGGAAAAACTGTTTTTT.

This chain uses TRBV10-3 with TRBJ1-5; weak D call: TRBD1 (6 bases). This CDR3 contains 14 residues. V lost 10 bases to trimming and J lost 0 bases, with 13 bases between them. Germline V gene lookup returns CDR1 ENHRY and CDR2 SYGVKD. CDR3 protein: CATQGPGSNQPQHF. The CDR3 bases are TGTGCCACACAGGGTCCGGGTAGCAATCAGCCCCAGCATTTT.

This clone was detected once. The genes are TRBV5-1 and TRBJ2-5; a weak D match, TRBD1 (6 bases). The CDR3 has 13 residues. Germline V gene lookup returns CDR1 SGHRS and CDR2 YFSETQ. V was trimmed by 6 bases and J by 5 bases, leaving 14 bases between them. CDR3 DNA: TGCGCCAGCAACCAGGGGAACTGGGAGACCCAGTACTTC. Amino acids: CASNQGNWETQYF.

CDR3 amino acids: CASSPSGNSNQPQHF. CDR3 DNA: TGTGCCAGCTCACCCTCGGGGAATAGCAATCAGCCCCAGCATTTT. The V gene is TRBV18, the J gene TRBJ1-5, with D hard to call. Trimming left V 3 bases short and J 0 bases short, with 9 bases between. The CDR3 has 15 amino acids. The germline gives CDR1 KGHSH, CDR2 LQKENI.

V gene TRBV19 combines with J gene TRBJ1-2; D unresolved. The CDR3 is made up of 14 amino acids. The germline V and J ends were trimmed by 5 bases and 4 bases, with 14 bases remaining between them. Germline V gives CDR1 LNHDA, CDR2 SQIVND (reference sequence). The CDR3 reads CASSEGGGIYGYTF. The CDR3 DNA sequence: TGTGCCAGTAGTGAAGGCGGCGGTATCTATGGCTACACCTTC.

The chain combines TRBV7-9 with TRBJ1-2; D perhaps matches TRBD1 (6 bases). Trimming took off 5 bases at V and 8 bases at J, with 12 bases between the two ends. The germline V gene encodes CDR1 SEHNR and CDR2 FQNEAQ (reference sequence). CDR3 length: 12 residues. The CDR3 DNA reads TGTGCCAGCAGCCGACAGGTTTTAGGCTACACCTTC. This codes for CASSRQVLGYTF.

The chain uses TRBV20-1 and TRBJ1-2; no clear D gene. This CDR3 is 11 amino acids long. V was shortened by 5 bases and J by 3 bases, with 7 bases between the two germline ends. The germline CDR1 and CDR2 sequences are DFQATT and SNEGSKA (reference sequence). CDR3 region: CSALSDYGYTF. The CDR3 nucleotides read TGCAGTGCTCTCTCGGACTATGGCTACACCTTC.

The chain combines TRBV4-2 with TRBJ2-7; 10 bases match TRBD2. Trimming took 0 bases from V and 2 from J; bases not matched to a gene: 4. The CDR3 is 16 amino acids. Germline V gene lookup returns CDR1 LGHNA and CDR2 YNFKEQ. The CDR3 bases are TGTGCCAGCAGCCAAGAGATAGCGGGGGGCCCCTACGAGCAGTACTTC. It yields the protein CASSQEIAGGPYEQYF.

This clone has only a few counts. The CDR3 reads CASSPPLAGGPAADTQYF. CDR3 sequence (DNA): TGTGCCAGCAGCCCCCCACTAGCGGGGGGGCCAGCGGCAGATACGCAGTATTTT. This chain connects TRBV9 to TRBJ2-3; 13 nucleotides line up with TRBD2. The CDR3 has 18 residues. CDR1 and CDR2 from the germline V gene are SGDLS and YYNGEE. The ends lost 4 bases at V and 4 bases at J; junction bases unmatched: 12.

The chain couples TRBV30 to TRBJ1-5; possibly TRBD1 for D (6 bases). V was clipped by 1 base and J by 5 bases, with 9 bases between them. Germline lookup yields CDR1 GTSNPN and CDR2 SVGIG (reference sequence). CDR3 length: 13 amino acids. The CDR3 sequence: CAWSDRAHQPQHF. CDR3 sequence (DNA): TGTGCCTGGAGTGACAGGGCCCATCAGCCCCAGCATTTT.

The genes are TRBV6-1 and TRBJ2-1, with TRBD1 as a possible D gene (6 bases). The CDR3 is 14 residues long. The V end lost 8 bases, the J end lost 8 bases, and 19 bases lay between the germline ends. The V gene's germline CDR1 is MNHNS and CDR2 SASEGT. The CDR3 coding sequence is TGTGCCAGCTTGTGGACAGCCGCTAAAGATGAGCAGTTCTTC. Translating gives CASLWTAAKDEQFF.

This rearrangement joins TRBV4-1 to TRBJ2-3; 10 nucleotides agree with TRBD1. The germline CDR1 and CDR2 sequences are MGHRA and YSYEKL. J lost 3 bases, V lost 4 bases, and 1 base had no gene match. The CDR3 is 14 amino acids. The CDR3 sequence is CASSPGQGTDTQYF. As DNA, the CDR3 is TGCGCCAGCAGCCCGGGACAGGGGACAGATACGCAGTATTTT.

The V gene is TRBV10-3, the J gene TRBJ1-5, with a possible D match to TRBD1 (6 bases). This CDR3 has 15 amino acids. V was cut by 2 bases and J by 1 base, with 9 bases left in between. Germline V gene lookup returns CDR1 ENHRY and CDR2 SYGVKD. CDR3 nucleotide sequence: TGTGCCATCAGTGAGCAGGGGATCAGCAATCAGCCCCAGCATTTT. Translated, it gives CAISEQGISNQPQHF.

V gene TRBV4-2 combines with J gene TRBJ2-6; D is perhaps TRBD1 (6 bases). With 2 bases removed from V and 1 base from J, the gap between germline ends came to 15 bases. CDR3 length: 18 residues. Germline V gene sequence: CDR1 LGHNA, CDR2 YNFKEQ. CDR3 sequence (DNA): TGTGCCAGCAGCCAAAGGCTAGCACAGGGATCTGGGGCCAACGTCCTGACTTTC. Its translation: CASSQRLAQGSGANVLTF.

This clone was picked up one time. Other DNA sequences in the same sample also yield this CDR3. The chain recombines TRBV7-9 with TRBJ2-7, with 8 bases lining up with TRBD1. The V gene's germline CDR1 is SEHNR and CDR2 FQNEAQ (reference sequence). The CDR3 has 13 amino acids. V was clipped by 5 bases and J by 3 bases; unmatched bases: 3. CDR3 loop: CASSRDRGYEQYV. The CDR3 nucleotides are TGTGCCAGCAGCCGTGACAGGGGCTACGAGCAGTACGTC.

V usage is TRBV4-1 and J usage is TRBJ1-2; 8 bases are a match to TRBD1. Germline CDR1 is MGHRA and CDR2 is YSYEKL. CDR3 length: 15 amino acids. J gave up 4 bases and V 2 bases, and 6 bases lay outside the gene matches. CDR3 nucleotides: TGCGCCAGCAGCCAACAGGGGGCGCTGGGCTATGGCTACACCTTC. It encodes CASSQQGALGYGYTF.

The chain carries TRBV27 and TRBJ1-2; possibly TRBD1 for D (6 bases). Trimming took off 3 bases at V and 2 bases at J, with 7 bases between the two ends. Looked up from germline, CDR1 is MNHEY and CDR2 is SMNVEV (reference sequence). The CDR3 contains 13 residues. The CDR3, as DNA: TGTGCCAGCAGTTTTAGGGGGAACTATGGCTACACCTTC. Protein product: CASSFRGNYGYTF.

The genes are TRBV5-1 and TRBJ1-5; 10 nucleotides line up with TRBD1. Germline V gene sequence: CDR1 SGHRS, CDR2 YFSETQ. CDR3 length: 14 residues. J gave up 7 bases and V 2 bases, and 3 bases lay outside the gene matches. The DNA of the CDR3 is TGCGCCAGCAGCTTCGGGACAGGGGACCAGCCCCAGCATTTT. This codes for CASSFGTGDQPQHF.

This clone was picked up a small number of times. The V and J genes are TRBV7-8 and TRBJ2-1; 10 positions match TRBD2. Unmatched junction bases numbered 8, after V lost 6 bases and J lost 9 bases. The V gene's germline CDR1 is SGHVS and CDR2 FQNEAQ. The CDR3 consists of 14 residues. CDR3 amino acids: CASSFSGREREQFF. CDR3 in DNA: TGTGCCAGCAGTTTCAGCGGGAGGGAGCGTGAGCAGTTCTTC.

This CDR3 reads CASSSVYGGPAYEQYF. As DNA, the CDR3 is TGTGCCAGCAGCTCCGTGTATGGGGGCCCAGCCTACGAGCAGTACTTC. The chain carries TRBV11-2 and TRBJ2-7, with TRBD1 as a possible D gene (6 bases). The CDR3 is 16 amino acids. Trimming took 4 bases from V and 2 from J, leaving 18 bases between them. Germline CDR1 SGHAT, CDR2 FQNNGV.

This clone appeared a few times. Other DNA sequences from this sample encode an identical CDR3 as well. This chain uses TRBV19 with TRBJ2-1; the D gene is possibly TRBD2 (6 bases). Trimming removed 3 bases at V and 0 bases at J, with 9 bases between. The CDR3 consists of 15 residues. CDR1 LNHDA and CDR2 SQIVND come from the germline V gene (reference sequence). The CDR3 DNA is TGTGCCAGTAGTATCGCCGGGAGCTCCTACAATGAGCAGTTCTTC. Its translation is CASSIAGSSYNEQFF.

This clone showed up just a few times. V gene TRBV25-1 combines with J gene TRBJ2-5; D is perhaps TRBD1 (6 bases). The CDR3 length is 13 residues. V lost 7 bases to trimming and J lost 0 bases, with 9 bases between them. Per the germline V gene, CDR1 is MGHDK and CDR2 is SYGVNS. CDR3 in amino acids: CASKGQYQETQYF. Here the CDR3 DNA reads TGTGCCAGCAAAGGACAGTACCAAGAGACCCAGTACTTC.

The chain carries TRBV7-2 and TRBJ2-5, with D possibly TRBD2 on 6 matching bases. Trimming removed 6 bases at V and 4 bases at J, with 12 bases between. CDR3 size: 13 residues. CDR1 and CDR2 from the germline V gene are SGHTA and FQGNSA. CDR3: CASRPGESETQYF. As DNA, the CDR3 is TGTGCCAGCAGACCGGGGGAATCAGAGACCCAGTACTTC.

The V call is TRBV5-1, the J call TRBJ2-5; D is ambiguous. This CDR3 has 13 amino acids. CDR1 and CDR2 (germline): SGHRS, YFSETQ. The V end lost 4 bases, the J end lost 5 bases, and 12 bases lay between the germline ends. In nucleotides, the CDR3 is TGCGCCAGCAGCCCACGATCTAGGGAGACCCAGTACTTC. This codes for CASSPRSRETQYF.

This clone was observed a handful of times. The chain joins TRBV4-2 to TRBJ2-7; possible D gene TRBD2, 5 bases. This CDR3 is 15 amino acids long. Deletions cut 0 bases from V and 4 bases from J, with 13 bases between. Per the germline V gene, CDR1 is LGHNA and CDR2 is YNFKEQ. CDR3 coding DNA: TGTGCCAGCAGCCAAGATCGGGAAGGGTGGTACGAGCAGTACTTC. It codes for CASSQDREGWYEQYF.